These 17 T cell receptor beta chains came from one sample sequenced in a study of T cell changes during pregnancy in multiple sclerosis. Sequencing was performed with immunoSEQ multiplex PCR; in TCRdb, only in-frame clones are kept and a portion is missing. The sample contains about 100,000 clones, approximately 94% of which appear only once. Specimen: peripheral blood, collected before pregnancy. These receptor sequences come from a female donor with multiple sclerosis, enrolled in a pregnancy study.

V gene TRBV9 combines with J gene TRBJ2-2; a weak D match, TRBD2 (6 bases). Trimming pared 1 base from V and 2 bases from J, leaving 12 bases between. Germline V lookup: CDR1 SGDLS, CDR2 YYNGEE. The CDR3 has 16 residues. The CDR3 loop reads CASSVTGGANTGELFF. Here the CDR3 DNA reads TGTGCCAGCAGCGTAACCGGCGGGGCAAACACCGGGGAGCTGTTTTTT.

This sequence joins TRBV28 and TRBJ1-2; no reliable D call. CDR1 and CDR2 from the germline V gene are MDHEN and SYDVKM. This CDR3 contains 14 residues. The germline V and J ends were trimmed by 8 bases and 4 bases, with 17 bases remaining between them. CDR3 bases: TGTGCCAGCTCATCGGTATGGGCAGTCTATGGCTACACCTTC. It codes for CASSSVWAVYGYTF.

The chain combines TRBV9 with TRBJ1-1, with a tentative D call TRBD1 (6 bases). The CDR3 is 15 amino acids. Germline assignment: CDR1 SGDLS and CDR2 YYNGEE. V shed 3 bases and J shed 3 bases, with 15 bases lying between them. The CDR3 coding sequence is TGTGCCAGCAGCGGGGAAGGGACACTCTACACTGAAGCTTTCTTT. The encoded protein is CASSGEGTLYTEAFF.

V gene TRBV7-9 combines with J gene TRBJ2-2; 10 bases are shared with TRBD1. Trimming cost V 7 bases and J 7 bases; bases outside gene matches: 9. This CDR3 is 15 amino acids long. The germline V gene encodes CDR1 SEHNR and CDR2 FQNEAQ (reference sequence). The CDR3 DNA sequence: TGTGCCAGCATCCAGATGACAGGGGGCATCGGGGAGCTGTTTTTT. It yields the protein CASIQMTGGIGELFF.

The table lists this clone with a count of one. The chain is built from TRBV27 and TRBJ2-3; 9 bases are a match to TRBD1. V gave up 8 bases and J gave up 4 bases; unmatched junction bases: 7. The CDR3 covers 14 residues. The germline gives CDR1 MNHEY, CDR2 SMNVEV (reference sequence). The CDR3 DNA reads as TGTGCCAGCGGCTCGACAGGGGGTCCAGATACGCAGTATTTT. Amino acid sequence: CASGSTGGPDTQYF.

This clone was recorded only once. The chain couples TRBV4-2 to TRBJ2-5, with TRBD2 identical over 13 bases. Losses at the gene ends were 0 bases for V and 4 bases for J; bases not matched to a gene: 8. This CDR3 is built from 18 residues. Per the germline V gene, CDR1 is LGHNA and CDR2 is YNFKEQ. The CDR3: CASSQDSPGLAGPETQYF. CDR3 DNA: TGTGCCAGCAGCCAAGATAGCCCGGGACTAGCGGGGCCAGAGACCCAGTACTTC.

The CDR3 region has the DNA TGCGCCAGCAGCTTGTTAGAGAGGGACAATGAGCAGTTCTTC. It is translated as CASSLLERDNEQFF. The gene calls are TRBV5-1 and TRBJ2-1, with D maybe TRBD2 (5 bases). Germline assignment: CDR1 SGHRS and CDR2 YFSETQ. V lost 1 base, J lost 5 bases, and 10 bases lay in between. CDR3 length equals 14 residues.

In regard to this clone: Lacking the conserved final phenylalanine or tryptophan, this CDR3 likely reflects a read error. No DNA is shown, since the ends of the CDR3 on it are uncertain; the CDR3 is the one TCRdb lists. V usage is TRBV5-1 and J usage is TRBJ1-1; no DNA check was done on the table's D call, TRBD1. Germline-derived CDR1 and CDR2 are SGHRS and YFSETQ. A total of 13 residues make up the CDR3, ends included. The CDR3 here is CASSSGTGTGSVS.

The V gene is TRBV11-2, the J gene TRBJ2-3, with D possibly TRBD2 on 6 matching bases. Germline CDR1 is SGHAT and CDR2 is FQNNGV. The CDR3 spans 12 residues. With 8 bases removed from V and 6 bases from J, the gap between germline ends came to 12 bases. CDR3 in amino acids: CASSRGSDTQYF. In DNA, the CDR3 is TGTGCCAGCTCCCGGGGGTCTGATACGCAGTATTTT.

CDR3 loop: CASSLVLAGGFTDTQYF. CDR3 bases: TGCGCCAGCAGCTTGGTACTAGCGGGAGGGTTCACAGATACGCAGTATTTT. This chain uses TRBV5-1 with TRBJ2-3; 13 bases agree with TRBD2. Germline CDR1 and CDR2: SGHRS and YFSETQ. V shed 0 bases, J shed 2 bases, and the junction held 3 bases outside the gene matches. The CDR3 sequence is 17 residues long.

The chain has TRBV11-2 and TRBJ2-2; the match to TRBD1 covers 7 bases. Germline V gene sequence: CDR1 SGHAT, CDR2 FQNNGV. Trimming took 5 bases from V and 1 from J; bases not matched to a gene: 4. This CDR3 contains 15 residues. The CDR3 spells CASSQTGRNTGELFF. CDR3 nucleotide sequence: TGTGCCAGCAGCCAGACAGGGAGGAACACCGGGGAGCTGTTTTTT.

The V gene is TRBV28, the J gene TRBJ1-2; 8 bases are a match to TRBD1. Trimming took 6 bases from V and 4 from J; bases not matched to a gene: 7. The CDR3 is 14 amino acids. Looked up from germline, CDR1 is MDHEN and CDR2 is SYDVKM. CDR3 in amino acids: CASRRTGPAYGYTF. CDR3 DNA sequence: TGTGCCAGCAGACGGACAGGGCCAGCCTATGGCTACACCTTC.

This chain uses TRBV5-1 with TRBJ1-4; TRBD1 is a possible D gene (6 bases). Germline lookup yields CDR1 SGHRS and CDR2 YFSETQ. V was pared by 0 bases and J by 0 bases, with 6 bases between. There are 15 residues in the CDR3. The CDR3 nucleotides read TGCGCCAGCAGCTTGGAGGGGGCAACTAATGAAAAACTGTTTTTT. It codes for CASSLEGATNEKLFF.

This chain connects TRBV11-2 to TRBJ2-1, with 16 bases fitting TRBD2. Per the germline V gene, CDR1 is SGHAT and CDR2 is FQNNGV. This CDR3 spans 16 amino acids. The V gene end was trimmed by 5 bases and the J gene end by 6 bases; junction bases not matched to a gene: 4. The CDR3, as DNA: TGTGCCAGCAGCCCCGGGACTAGCGGGAGGGGCAATGAGCAGTTCTTC. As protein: CASSPGTSGRGNEQFF.

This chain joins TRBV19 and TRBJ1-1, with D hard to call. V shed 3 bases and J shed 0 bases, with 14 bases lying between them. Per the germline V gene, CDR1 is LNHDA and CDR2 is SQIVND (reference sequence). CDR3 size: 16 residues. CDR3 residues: CASSINSRMVNTEAFF. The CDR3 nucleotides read TGTGCCAGTAGTATTAACAGTAGAATGGTGAACACTGAAGCTTTCTTT.

The CDR3 sequence: CASSNGGGGEKLFF. Here the CDR3 DNA reads TGTGCCAGCAGTAATGGAGGGGGCGGTGAAAAACTGTTTTTT. The chain links TRBV6-1 to TRBJ1-4; the match to TRBD1 covers 7 bases. Looked up from germline, CDR1 is MNHNS and CDR2 is SASEGT. With V trimmed by 5 bases and J by 7 bases, 7 bases remained unmatched. The CDR3 runs 14 residues.

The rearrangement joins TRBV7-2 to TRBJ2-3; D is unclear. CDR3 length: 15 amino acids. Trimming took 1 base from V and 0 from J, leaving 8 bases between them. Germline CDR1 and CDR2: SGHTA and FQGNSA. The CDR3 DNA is TGTGCCAGCAGCTTAGTTCTCCCCAGCACAGATACGCAGTATTTT. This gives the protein CASSLVLPSTDTQYF. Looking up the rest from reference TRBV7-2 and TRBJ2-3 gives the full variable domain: GAGVSQSPSNKVTEKGKDVELRCDPISGHTALYWYRQSLGQGLEFLIYFQGNSAPDKSGLPSDRFSAERTGGSVSTLTIQRTQQEDSAVYLCASSLVLPSTDTQYFGPGTRLTVL.